The text below deals with one T cell receptor beta chain. What it binds is not known. This record belongs to a study of vaccination effects on CD4 cells after COVID-19. Study in general: Before sequencing, viral peptide pools were used by the ViraFEST assay to expand antigen-specific CD4+ T cells. The second dose preceded post-vaccine samples by a median of 72 days. Points from the study as a whole: Post-vaccine spike-reactive clones in convalescents were mainly new vaccine-induced clones.

The CDR3 extends over 15 amino acids. The germline CDR1 and CDR2 sequences are MGHDK and SYGVNS. Germline trimming cut 1 base from V and 10 bases from J; bases unmatched to any gene: 10. Culture lasted over 9 days before CD4+ T cell isolation. PCR confirmed that the person was infected with SARS-CoV-2 between March and December 2020. Each participant received a vaccine that was either BNT162b2 or mRNA-1273, given as two doses. Fresh IL-2-containing medium replaced half the medium on days 3 and 7. Some clones are missing from TCRdb's copy, which holds only in-frame ones; the method was immunoSEQ multiplex PCR. Counted here are tens of thousands of clones, around 74% occurring once; the ten biggest clones make up approximately 5.6%.

The material was CD4+ T cells from PBMCs cultured without peptide, obtained after COVID-19 vaccination. The rearrangement joins TRBV25-1 to TRBJ1-2, with 9 bases fitting TRBD1. The clonotype was recovered from a human donor who had a prior SARS-CoV-2 infection. The CDR3 DNA reads TGTGCCAGCAGTGAATCTGACAGGGGGTGGTTATCCTACACCTTC. This translates into CASSESDRGWLSYTF.